This is a list of T cell receptor beta chains from one sample in a study of beta chain features in type 1 diabetes. The assay was immunoSEQ multiplex PCR, and TCRdb's table has in-frame clones only and misses some. The table lists about 340,000 clones, approximately 8.2% of them singletons. The specimen was central memory CD4+ T cells from blood. The receptors were gathered from a young woman in good health. Both conserved end residues are part of each CDR3. The D gene is left open where the match is weak. Not every row has a clone size; where given, it reads once, few, many or a size class.

CDR3 length: 17
J gene: TRBJ1-2
D gene: TRBD1
V gene: TRBV13
clone size: .
CDR3 protein: CASSAHAKRTGAFGYTF
CDR3 DNA: TGTGCCAGCAGCGCGCACGCAAAGAGGACAGGGGCTTTTGGCTACACCTTC

CDR3 length: 16
J gene: TRBJ2-1
D gene: TRBD2
V gene: TRBV9
clone size: .
CDR3 protein: CASSVRSGSSYNEQFF
CDR3 DNA: TGTGCCAGCAGCGTGCGCAGCGGGAGCTCCTACAATGAGCAGTTCTTC

CDR3 length: 13
J gene: TRBJ1-1
D gene: .
V gene: TRBV6-5
clone size: few
CDR3 protein: CASSVLGNTEAFF
CDR3 DNA: TGTGCCAGCAGTGTCTTGGGGAACACTGAAGCTTTCTTT

CDR3 length: 10
J gene: TRBJ2-3
D gene: .
V gene: TRBV20-1
clone size: few
CDR3 protein: CSAGVDTQYF
CDR3 DNA: TGCAGTGCTGGTGTAGATACGCAGTATTTT

CDR3 length: 15
J gene: TRBJ2-3
D gene: .
V gene: TRBV11-3
clone size: once
CDR3 protein: CASSLDGKRTDTQYF
CDR3 DNA: TGTGCCAGCAGCTTAGACGGCAAGCGCACAGATACGCAGTATTTT

CDR3 length: 15
J gene: TRBJ2-2
D gene: TRBD1
V gene: TRBV10-3
clone size: .
CDR3 protein: CAISPPGQGTGELFF
CDR3 DNA: TGTGCCATCAGCCCACCGGGACAGGGAACCGGGGAGCTGTTTTTT

CDR3 length: 15
J gene: TRBJ2-1
D gene: .
V gene: TRBV21-1
clone size: .
CDR3 protein: CASSNKRESYNEQFF
CDR3 DNA: TGTGCCAGCAGCAATAAGCGGGAGTCATACAATGAGCAGTTCTTC

CDR3 length: 15
J gene: TRBJ2-3
D gene: .
V gene: TRBV7-9
clone size: .
CDR3 protein: CASSLYFGGGDTQYF
CDR3 DNA: TGTGCCAGCAGCTTATATTTTGGGGGAGGCGATACGCAGTATTTT

CDR3 length: 15
J gene: TRBJ2-5
D gene: .
V gene: TRBV5-4
clone size: few
CDR3 protein: CASSPSPVYQETQYF
CDR3 DNA: TGTGCCAGCAGCCCCTCACCCGTCTACCAAGAGACCCAGTACTTC

CDR3 length: 15
J gene: TRBJ2-2
D gene: .
V gene: TRBV4-1
clone size: few
CDR3 protein: CASSQVPSAAGELFF
CDR3 DNA: TGCGCCAGCAGCCAAGTACCTAGCGCGGCCGGGGAGCTGTTTTTT

CDR3 length: 16
J gene: TRBJ2-1
D gene: .
V gene: TRBV5-4
clone size: .
CDR3 protein: CASSSSSAGRGDEQFF
CDR3 DNA: TGTGCCAGCAGCTCTTCGTCGGCAGGTCGTGGCGATGAGCAGTTCTTC

CDR3 length: 15
J gene: TRBJ1-1
D gene: TRBD1
V gene: TRBV11-2
clone size: few
CDR3 protein: CASSSRDSIGSEAFF
CDR3 DNA: TGTGCCAGCAGCTCCCGGGACAGTATAGGGTCTGAAGCTTTCTTT

CDR3 length: 12
J gene: TRBJ1-1
D gene: .
V gene: TRBV16
clone size: few
CDR3 protein: CASSQSDQKAFF
CDR3 DNA: TGTGCCAGCAGCCAATCGGACCAGAAAGCTTTCTTT

CDR3 length: 16
J gene: TRBJ2-3
D gene: TRBD2
V gene: TRBV7-9
clone size: few
CDR3 protein: CASSLGLAGSTDTQYF
CDR3 DNA: TGTGCCAGCAGCTTAGGACTAGCGGGGAGCACAGATACGCAGTATTTT

CDR3 length: 13
J gene: TRBJ1-2
D gene: .
V gene: TRBV28
clone size: .
CDR3 protein: CASSSPGPGGYTF
CDR3 DNA: TGTGCCAGCAGTTCACCGGGGCCTGGAGGCTACACCTTC

CDR3 length: 14
J gene: TRBJ1-1
D gene: .
V gene: TRBV7-2
clone size: few
CDR3 protein: CASSLAGQYTEAFF
CDR3 DNA: TGTGCCAGCAGCTTAGCGGGACAATACACTGAAGCTTTCTTT

CDR3 length: 12
J gene: TRBJ2-1
D gene: TRBD1
V gene: TRBV10-3
clone size: few
CDR3 protein: CAIRGQFNEQFF
CDR3 DNA: TGTGCCATCAGGGGACAGTTTAATGAGCAGTTCTTC

CDR3 length: 14
J gene: TRBJ2-3
D gene: TRBD2
V gene: TRBV7-9
clone size: .
CDR3 protein: CASKGLGNTDTQYF
CDR3 DNA: TGTGCCTCCAAAGGACTAGGTAACACAGATACGCAGTATTTT

CDR3 length: 18
J gene: TRBJ2-6
D gene: TRBD1
V gene: TRBV5-5
clone size: few
CDR3 protein: CASSLAAQGAPGANVLTF
CDR3 DNA: TGTGCCAGCAGCTTGGCAGCACAGGGGGCGCCTGGGGCCAACGTCCTGACTTTC

CDR3 length: 13
J gene: TRBJ2-1
D gene: .
V gene: TRBV7-2
clone size: .
CDR3 protein: CASSLLDSNEQFF
CDR3 DNA: TGTGCCAGCAGCTTACTTGACAGTAATGAGCAGTTCTTC

CDR3 length: 11
J gene: TRBJ1-1
D gene: .
V gene: TRBV6-1
clone size: few
CDR3 protein: CASSTWEEAFF
CDR3 DNA: TGTGCCAGCAGTACATGGGAAGAAGCTTTCTTT

CDR3 length: 15
J gene: TRBJ2-1
D gene: TRBD2
V gene: TRBV5-1
clone size: few
CDR3 protein: CASSLMAGGRGEQFF
CDR3 DNA: TGCGCCAGCAGCTTGATGGCGGGAGGGCGGGGTGAGCAGTTCTTC